The next 10 T cell receptor beta chains were all read from a single sample in a study of CXCR3-negative and CXCR3-positive naive CD8 T cells. cDNA libraries for TRB were generated by 5' RACE incorporating UMI labels. From the 5' RACE reads, TCRdb lists one entry per CDR3 protein and no DNA. The repertoire table contains about 43,000 distinct CDR3 sequences. Sequenced sample: memory CD8+ T cells from blood. All receptors derive from a human donor in good health. Some clones in this sample may be carry-over from other donors' samples.

V gene TRBV7-9 combines with J gene TRBJ2-4. Germline V gene data show CDR1 as SEHNR and CDR2 as FQNEAQ (reference sequence). The CDR3 consists of 15 residues. The CDR3 protein is CASSSQIIAKNIQYF.

The rearrangement joins TRBV4-2 to TRBJ1-5; the TCRdb D gene call, TRBD1, has no DNA to confirm it. Germline assignment: CDR1 LGHNA and CDR2 YNFKEQ. The CDR3 loop spans 17 amino acids. The CDR3 here is CASSQDGAGQPNQPQHF.

The J gene is TRBJ2-5, the V gene TRBV28; TCRdb indicates TRBD2, and absent DNA this call remains unverified. The V gene's germline CDR1 is MDHEN and CDR2 SYDVKM. The CDR3 length is 13 residues. CDR3 sequence: CASSLFGQRAQYF.

The chain links TRBV28 to TRBJ2-1; the D gene TCRdb calls, TRBD1, cannot be checked with no DNA. The CDR3 totals 16 residues. CDR1 is MDHEN, CDR2 SYDVKM, per germline. The CDR3 spells CASSLGQGLTHNEQFF.

J is TRBJ1-5 and V is TRBV27. Germline V CDR1 and CDR2: MNHEY, SMNVEV (reference sequence). CDR3 size: 12 residues. CDR3 region: CASRDSNQPQHF.

The chain uses TRBV7-9 and TRBJ2-2. Germline lookup yields CDR1 SEHNR and CDR2 FQNEAQ (reference sequence). This CDR3 is 13 amino acids long. CDR3 amino acids: CATMTVNTGELFF.

The chain carries TRBV4-3 and TRBJ1-1; TCRdb's assignment of TRBD1 cannot be checked, as there is no DNA. The germline gives CDR1 LGHNA, CDR2 YSLEER. This CDR3 comprises 15 residues. CDR3 amino acids: CASSLGAMMNTEAFF.

The V call is TRBV29-1, the J call TRBJ1-2. Germline CDR1 is SQVTM and CDR2 is ANQGSEA. The CDR3 runs 12 residues. The CDR3 sequence: CSVPDGHGGYTF.

The chain carries TRBV29-1 and TRBJ1-1. The V gene's germline CDR1 is SQVTM and CDR2 ANQGSEA. The CDR3 covers 11 residues. This chain's CDR3 is CSVPDPRGAFF.

The rearrangement joins TRBV4-3 to TRBJ1-1; TCRdb returns TRBD1, unconfirmable since there is no DNA. This CDR3 has 14 residues. Germline V gene lookup returns CDR1 LGHNA and CDR2 YSLEER. This CDR3 reads CASSQAQGNPEAFF.